The present TCR beta chain was sequenced within a study of T cell changes during pregnancy in multiple sclerosis. V was clipped by 9 bases and J by 2 bases; unmatched bases: 14. Germline V gene lookup returns CDR1 MNHEY and CDR2 SMNVEV (reference sequence). This CDR3 has 18 amino acids. The method was immunoSEQ multiplex PCR; TCRdb's version includes in-frame clones alone and lacks a portion of them. The sample has more than 65,000 clones; 90% to 95% are singletons. This clonotype originated in a female donor with multiple sclerosis, enrolled in a pregnancy study. The source material was peripheral blood, sampled in the first trimester of pregnancy. The chain joins TRBV27 to TRBJ1-5; TRBD1 matches 12 bases. The CDR3 protein is CARKKPRDRGLGNQPQHF. CDR3 DNA sequence: TGTGCCAGGAAGAAACCCCGGGACAGGGGGCTAGGCAATCAGCCCCAGCATTTT.